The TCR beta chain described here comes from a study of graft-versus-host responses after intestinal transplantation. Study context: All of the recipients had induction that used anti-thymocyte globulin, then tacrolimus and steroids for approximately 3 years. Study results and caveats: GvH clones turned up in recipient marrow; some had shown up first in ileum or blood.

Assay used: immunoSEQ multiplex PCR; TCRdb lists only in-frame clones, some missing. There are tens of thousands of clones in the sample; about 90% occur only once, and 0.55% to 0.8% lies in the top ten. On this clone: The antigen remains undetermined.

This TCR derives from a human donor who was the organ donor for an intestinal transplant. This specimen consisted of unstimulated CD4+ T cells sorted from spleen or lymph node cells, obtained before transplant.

The CDR3 DNA reads as TGTGCCTGGAGCCGACGGGTCCCCTACGAGCAGTACTTC. Its protein product is CAWSRRVPYEQYF. The chain carries TRBV30 and TRBJ2-7, with unresolved D. Between the trimmed V and J ends, which lost 3 bases and 2 bases, there was a span of 11 bases. This CDR3 has 13 amino acids. Germline CDR1 reads GTSNPN; CDR2 reads SVGIG (reference sequence).